This TCR beta chain comes out of a study of T cells in tumors after PD-1 blockade. Overall study: Either cemiplimab 350 mg every 2 weeks or pembrolizumab 200 mg every 3 weeks was given. During anti-PD-1 treatment, some patients continued daily vismodegib 150 mg.

The germline CDR1 and CDR2 sequences are MDHEN and SYDVKM. V was trimmed by 6 bases and J by 4 bases, leaving 15 bases between them. CDR3 length equals 14 residues. The table came from immunoSEQ multiplex PCR; TCRdb's copy has only in-frame clones and leaves some out. The sample carries some 47,000 clones, just under 80% recorded once. On this clone: The target antigen is unknown.

Study-wide points: Blood contained 40% to 50% of the tumor's TCR clonotypes.

This clonotype was sampled from a human donor with basal cell carcinoma. The specimen was PBMCs, collected before anti-PD-1 treatment. The chain has TRBV28 and TRBJ1-2; no clear D gene. CDR3 DNA: TGTGCCAGCAGCCATCAGGTTGTCCCCTATGGCTACACCTTC. Translation: CASSHQVVPYGYTF.